This TCR beta chain was recorded in a study of blood T cells in healthy people across ages. About the research overall: About one barcoded beta molecule was captured per two T cells (by template switching).

Whole-study results and caveats: As age increased, TCR beta diversity per million T cells fell in a roughly linear fashion. Unsorted PBMCs blocked a conclusive comparison of naive and antigen-experienced cells.

Points on this clonotype: No antigen is known for it.

This CDR3 comprises 14 residues. Germline V gives CDR1 SGHAT, CDR2 FQNNGV. The V end was cut by 0 bases, the J end by 8 bases, with 13 bases between. The second PCR ran about 6 to 12 cycles with a sample-barcoded 5' primer and J-beta primers. Every cDNA molecule bore a tag from a template-switch adaptor containing 12 random nucleotides. TCRdb independently ran MiXCR on the 5' RACE reads; one entry per CDR3 protein. In the table there are over a million distinct CDR3 sequences, approximately 63% of which are singletons. The sequence was obtained from a young man in good health. This sequence joins TRBV11-2 and TRBJ1-2, with D uncertain. The sample comprised blood. CDR3 residues: CASSLDTEPRGYTF. The CDR3 DNA is TGTGCCAGCAGCTTAGATACCGAGCCCCGGGGCTACACCTTC.